The rows below give T cell receptor beta chains drawn from one sample of a study of blood T cell repertoires in COVID-19. Only in-frame clones appear in the TCRdb table, and some are missing; sequencing was by immunoSEQ multiplex PCR. Of approximately 220,000 clones in the sample, roughly 87% were seen once. The specimen was PBMCs or T cells enriched from blood (not recorded which). Receptors were obtained from a young woman with acute COVID-19. Both conserved end residues are part of each CDR3. D genes are given only for firm matches. Clone sizes are given selectively: once, few, many, or a class where the clone is expanded.

abundance,d_gene,v_gene,j_gene,CDR3aa,CDR3nt
NA,NA,TRBV10-3,TRBJ1-1,CAISESLTGNTEAFF,TGTGCCATCAGTGAGTCTTTGACAGGGAACACTGAAGCTTTCTTT
many,TRBD2,TRBV6-4,TRBJ2-3,CASSDEAGGADTQYF,TGTGCCAGCAGTGACGAAGCGGGGGGGGCGGATACGCAGTATTTT
NA,NA,TRBV29-1,TRBJ1-5,CSAGEGAIPQHF,TGCAGCGCTGGGGAAGGGGCGATACCCCAGCATTTT
NA,TRBD2,TRBV24-1,TRBJ2-3,CATSTGTRGSSDTQYF,TGTGCCACCAGTACCGGGACTAGGGGTTCGTCAGATACGCAGTATTTT
NA,TRBD1,TRBV9,TRBJ2-2,CASSAGQGPTGELFF,TGTGCCAGCAGCGCGGGACAGGGCCCCACCGGGGAGCTGTTTTTT
NA,TRBD1,TRBV7-9,TRBJ1-5,CASSSSRQGWEPQHF,TGTGCCAGCAGCTCATCCCGACAGGGGTGGGAGCCCCAGCATTTT
NA,NA,TRBV7-6,TRBJ2-2,CASSFMGADTGELFF,TGTGCCAGCAGCTTCATGGGGGCCGACACCGGGGAGCTGTTTTTT
NA,TRBD1,TRBV27,TRBJ1-1,CASSPGGLLTEAFF,TGTGCCAGCAGTCCAGGGGGTCTCTTGACTGAAGCTTTCTTT
NA,NA,TRBV29-1,TRBJ1-1,CSVVEGGYTEAFF,TGCAGCGTTGTAGAGGGGGGGTATACTGAAGCTTTCTTT
NA,NA,TRBV29-1,TRBJ2-6,CSVGESGANVLTF,TGCAGCGTTGGTGAGTCTGGGGCCAACGTCCTGACTTTC
NA,NA,TRBV27,TRBJ1-5,CASSLGGRGSNQPQHF,TGTGCCAGCAGTTTAGGGGGCAGGGGAAGCAATCAGCCCCAGCATTTT
NA,NA,TRBV5-1,TRBJ1-1,CASSFRGFDTEAFF,TGCGCCAGCAGCTTTCGGGGGTTTGACACTGAAGCTTTCTTT
NA,NA,TRBV7-8,TRBJ2-3,CASALGVGAYTQYF,TGTGCCAGCGCCCTAGGCGTCGGTGCATATACGCAGTATTTT
NA,NA,TRBV28,TRBJ2-5,CASSHVGGGETQYF,TGTGCCAGCAGCCACGTCGGTGGTGGAGAGACCCAGTACTTC
NA,TRBD1,TRBV15,TRBJ1-2,CATSRELGQGIYGYTF,TGTGCCACCAGCAGAGAATTGGGACAGGGGATCTATGGCTACACCTTC
NA,TRBD1,TRBV10-3,TRBJ1-1,CAISESGTEGQAFF,TGTGCCATCAGTGAGTCCGGGACAGAAGGACAAGCTTTCTTT
NA,TRBD1,TRBV5-1,TRBJ1-4,CASSLGQGAEKLFF,TGCGCCAGCAGCTTGGGACAGGGGGCTGAAAAACTGTTTTTT
NA,TRBD1,TRBV6-1,TRBJ1-6,CASSEGTGGSYNSPLHF,TGTGCCAGCAGTGAAGGAACAGGGGGCTCCTATAATTCACCCCTCCACTTT
NA,NA,TRBV10-1,TRBJ2-5,CASSEGGTEPETQYF,TGCGCCAGCAGTGAGGGGGGGACTGAACCGGAGACCCAGTACTTC
NA,TRBD1,TRBV6-5,TRBJ1-5,CASRAGQGGSQPQHF,TGTGCCAGCAGGGCGGGACAGGGGGGAAGTCAGCCCCAGCATTTT
NA,NA,TRBV4-1,TRBJ1-3,CASSQPLVVHSGNTIYF,TGCGCCAGCAGCCAACCATTGGTAGTCCACTCTGGAAACACCATATATTTT
NA,TRBD1,TRBV2,TRBJ2-7,CASTGTGAYEQYF,TGTGCCAGCACTGGGACAGGGGCCTACGAGCAGTACTTC
once,TRBD2,TRBV19,TRBJ2-3,CASSISSGGDTDTQYF,TGTGCCAGTAGTATTTCTAGCGGGGGGGACACAGATACGCAGTATTTT
once,NA,TRBV29-1,TRBJ2-7,CSVEVWGDEQYF,TGCAGCGTTGAAGTGTGGGGCGACGAGCAGTACTTC
NA,NA,TRBV5-4,TRBJ1-2,CASSLFRQADGYTF,TGTGCCAGCAGCTTGTTTAGACAGGCTGATGGCTACACCTTC
NA,TRBD1,TRBV4-1,TRBJ1-1,CASSQSDRGTEAFF,TGCGCCAGCAGCCAATCCGACAGGGGCACTGAAGCTTTCTTT
once,NA,TRBV15,TRBJ2-2,CATSRGLTGELFF,TGTGCCACCAGCAGAGGACTCACCGGGGAGCTGTTTTTT
once,NA,TRBV6-2/TRBV6-3,TRBJ2-7,CASSYSDRQYF,TGTGCCAGCAGTTACTCAGACAGACAGTACTTC
NA,NA,TRBV11-2,TRBJ1-2,CASSLDPTGFYGYTF,TGTGCCAGCAGCTTAGATCCGACAGGTTTTTATGGCTACACCTTC
NA,TRBD1,TRBV28,TRBJ2-7,CASSLRDREWGEQYF,TGTGCCAGCAGCCTCCGGGACAGGGAGTGGGGGGAGCAGTACTTC
NA,TRBD2,TRBV7-9,TRBJ2-1,CASSSAGTSGVEQFF,TGTGCCAGCAGCTCCGCCGGGACTAGCGGGGTTGAGCAGTTCTTC
NA,NA,TRBV2,TRBJ1-1,CASSEDSSNTEAFF,TGTGCCAGCAGTGAGGACAGCTCGAACACTGAAGCTTTCTTT
NA,NA,TRBV19,TRBJ1-5,CASSPQRRGNQPQHF,TGTGCCAGTAGTCCTCAACGGAGGGGCAATCAGCCCCAGCATTTT
NA,NA,TRBV6-5,TRBJ1-2,CASSPRVSYGYTF,TGTGCCAGCAGTCCTAGAGTAAGCTATGGCTACACCTTC
NA,TRBD1,TRBV9,TRBJ2-7,CASSPKDRAHEQYF,TGTGCCAGCAGCCCGAAGGACAGGGCTCACGAGCAGTACTTC
NA,TRBD1,TRBV15,TRBJ2-7,CATSRRDRYYEQYF,TGTGCCACCAGCCGTCGGGACAGGTACTACGAGCAGTACTTC
NA,NA,TRBV7-2,TRBJ1-1,CASSLGRPGRRSNTEAFF,TGTGCCAGCAGCTTAGGTAGGCCAGGGCGTAGATCGAACACTGAAGCTTTCTTT
NA,TRBD2,TRBV7-2,TRBJ2-5,CASSLGTSTFETQYF,TGTGCCAGCAGCTTAGGGACTAGTACGTTTGAGACCCAGTACTTC
NA,TRBD1,TRBV2,TRBJ1-5,CASSAASDRAQPQHF,TGTGCCAGCAGCGCCGCTTCGGACAGGGCTCAGCCCCAGCATTTT
NA,NA,TRBV7-6,TRBJ1-2,CASSGGGREMFGYTF,TGTGCCAGCAGCGGCGGGGGGCGCGAGATGTTCGGCTACACCTTC
NA,TRBD1,TRBV6-2/TRBV6-3,TRBJ2-7,CASSGQGFSEQYF,TGTGCCAGCAGTGGACAGGGTTTCTCCGAGCAGTACTTC
NA,NA,TRBV5-4,TRBJ2-5,CASSSLTGPEQGQYF,TGTGCCAGCAGCTCCCTGACAGGCCCGGAACAGGGCCAGTACTTC
NA,NA,TRBV3-1/TRBV3-2,TRBJ2-3,CASSMRELTDTQYF,TGTGCCAGCAGCATGCGGGAATTAACAGATACGCAGTATTTT
NA,TRBD2,TRBV5-1,TRBJ2-1,CASSKTSGGYNEQFF,TGCGCCAGCAGCAAGACTAGCGGGGGGTACAATGAGCAGTTCTTC
NA,TRBD1,TRBV6-2/TRBV6-3,TRBJ1-2,CASSYTIDRGGYGYTF,TGTGCCAGCAGTTACACAATTGACAGGGGTGGCTATGGCTACACCTTC
NA,TRBD1,TRBV27,TRBJ1-1,CASSRTGISAFF,TGTGCCAGCAGCCGGACAGGGATCTCAGCTTTCTTT
NA,NA,TRBV6-2/TRBV6-3,TRBJ1-2,CASSYSNPGRHRNYGYTF,TGTGCCAGCAGTTACTCGAATCCCGGGAGGCACCGGAACTATGGCTACACCTTC
NA,TRBD1,TRBV18,TRBJ1-1,CASSPSTDRAPNTEAFF,TGTGCCAGCTCACCCTCAACTGACAGGGCGCCGAACACTGAAGCTTTCTTT